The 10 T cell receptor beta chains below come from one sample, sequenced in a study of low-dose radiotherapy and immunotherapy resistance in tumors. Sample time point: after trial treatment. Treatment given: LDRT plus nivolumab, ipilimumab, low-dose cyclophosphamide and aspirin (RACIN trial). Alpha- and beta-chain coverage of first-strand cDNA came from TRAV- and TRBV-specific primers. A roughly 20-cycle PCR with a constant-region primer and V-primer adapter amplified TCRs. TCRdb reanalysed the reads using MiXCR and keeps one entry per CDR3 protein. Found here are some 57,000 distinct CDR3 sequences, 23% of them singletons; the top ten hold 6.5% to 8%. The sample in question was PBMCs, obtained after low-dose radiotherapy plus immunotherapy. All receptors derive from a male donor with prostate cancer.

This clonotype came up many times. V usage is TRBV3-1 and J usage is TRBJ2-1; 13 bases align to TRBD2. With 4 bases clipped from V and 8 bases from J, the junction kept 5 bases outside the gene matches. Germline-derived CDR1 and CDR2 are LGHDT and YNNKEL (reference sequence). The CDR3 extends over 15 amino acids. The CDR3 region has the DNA TGTGCCAGCAGCCGCGGACTAGCGGGAGAGGATGAGCAGTTCTTC. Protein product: CASSRGLAGEDEQFF.

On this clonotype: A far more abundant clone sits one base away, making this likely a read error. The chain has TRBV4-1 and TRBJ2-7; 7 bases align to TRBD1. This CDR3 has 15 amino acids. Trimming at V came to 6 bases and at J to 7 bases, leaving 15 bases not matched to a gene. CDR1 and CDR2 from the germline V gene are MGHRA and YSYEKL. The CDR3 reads CASRRTGYTYNEQYF. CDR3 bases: TGCGCCAGCAGGCGGACAGGATATACTTACAATGAGCAGTACTTC.

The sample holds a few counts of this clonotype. DNA for the CDR3: TGTGCCAGCAGTGCTCGAGCGAACACTGAAGCTTTCTTT. This encodes CASSARANTEAFF. The rearrangement links TRBV12-3 or TRBV12-4 to TRBJ1-1; no clear D. V was pared by 5 bases and J by 1 base, with 8 bases between. This CDR3 comprises 13 residues.

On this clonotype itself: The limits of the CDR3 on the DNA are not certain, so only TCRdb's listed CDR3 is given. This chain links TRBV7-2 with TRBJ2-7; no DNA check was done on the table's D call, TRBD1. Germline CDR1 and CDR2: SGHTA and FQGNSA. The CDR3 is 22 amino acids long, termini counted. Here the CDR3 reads CASSFYICSARDLRGGFYEQYF.

CDR3 region: CASSTLTGVQYF. The DNA of the CDR3 is TGTGCCAGCAGTACTCTGACAGGGGTGCAGTACTTC. The rearrangement uses TRBV6-6 and TRBJ2-7; TRBD1 aligns across 8 bases. Germline-derived CDR1 and CDR2 are MNHNY and SVGAGI (reference sequence). There are 12 residues in the CDR3. The trim removed 5 bases at V and 9 bases at J, leaving 6 bases unmatched.

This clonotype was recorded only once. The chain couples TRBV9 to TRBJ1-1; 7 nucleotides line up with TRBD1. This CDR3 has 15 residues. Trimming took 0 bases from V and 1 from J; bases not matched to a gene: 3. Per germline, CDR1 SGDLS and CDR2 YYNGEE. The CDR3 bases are TGTGCCAGCAGCGTAGGCGCAGGGGGGAACACTGAAGCTTTCTTT. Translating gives CASSVGAGGNTEAFF.

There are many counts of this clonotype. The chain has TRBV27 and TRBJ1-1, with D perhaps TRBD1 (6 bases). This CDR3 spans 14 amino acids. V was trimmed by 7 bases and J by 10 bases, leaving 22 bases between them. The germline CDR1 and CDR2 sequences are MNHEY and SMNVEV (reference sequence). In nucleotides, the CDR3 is TGTGCCAGCACTTCAGGGGCGGGAGGTCGTAGAGCTTTCTTT. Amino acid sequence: CASTSGAGGRRAFF.

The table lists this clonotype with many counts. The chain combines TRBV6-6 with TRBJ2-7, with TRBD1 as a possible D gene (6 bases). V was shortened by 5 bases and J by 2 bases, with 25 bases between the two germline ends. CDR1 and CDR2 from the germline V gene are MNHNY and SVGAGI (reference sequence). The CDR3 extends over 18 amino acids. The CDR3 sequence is CASSDPLFQVKGAYEQYF. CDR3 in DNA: TGTGCCAGCAGTGACCCCCTTTTTCAGGTTAAGGGGGCCTACGAGCAGTACTTC.

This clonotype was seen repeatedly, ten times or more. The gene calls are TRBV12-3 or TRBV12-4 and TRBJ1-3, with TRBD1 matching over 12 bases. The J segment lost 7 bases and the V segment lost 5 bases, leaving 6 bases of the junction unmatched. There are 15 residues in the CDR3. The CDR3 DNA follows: TGTGCCAGCAGTCATGGGACAGGGGGCAAGAACACCATATATTTT. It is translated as CASSHGTGGKNTIYF.

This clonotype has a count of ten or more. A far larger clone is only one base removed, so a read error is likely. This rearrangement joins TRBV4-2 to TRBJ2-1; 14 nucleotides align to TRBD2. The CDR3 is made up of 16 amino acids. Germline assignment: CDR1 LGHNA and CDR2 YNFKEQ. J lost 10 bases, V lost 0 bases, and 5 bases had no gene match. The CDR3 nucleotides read TGTGCCAGCAGCCAAGAGACTAGCGGGGGGGCCTACGAGCAGTTCTTC. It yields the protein CASSQETSGGAYEQFF.